The rows below give T cell receptor beta chains drawn from one sample of a study of blood T cell repertoires in COVID-19. TCRdb's copy holds only in-frame clones and misses some; the assay was immunoSEQ multiplex PCR. This table holds 70,000 to 100,000 clones, 70% to 90% found once. Sequenced material: peripheral blood. The receptor source for this set is a man aged 50 or older with COVID-19, enrolled during active disease. Both conserved end residues are part of each CDR3. D genes are given only for firm matches. Size is stated for part of the rows, as once, few or many counts, or as a class when the clone is expanded.

d_gene | j_gene | abundance | v_gene | CDR3nt | CDR3aa
. | TRBJ1-1 | . | TRBV30 | TGTGCCTGGAGTGCAGGGTCGACTGAAGCTTTCTTT | CAWSAGSTEAFF
TRBD1 | TRBJ1-4 | . | TRBV13 | TGTGCCAGCAGCTTAGGCGCAGACAGGGGGGCTAATGAAAAACTGTTTTTT | CASSLGADRGANEKLFF
. | TRBJ2-2 | . | TRBV11-2 | TGTGCCAGCAGCTTAGATTTATCCGGGGAGCTGTTTTTT | CASSLDLSGELFF
. | TRBJ1-6 | . | TRBV2 | TGTGCCAGCAGGCAACAGAGCTCCTATAATTCACCCCTCCACTTT | CASRQQSSYNSPLHF
TRBD1 | TRBJ1-2 | . | TRBV3-1/TRBV3-2 | TGTGCCAGCAGCCTTCGGACAGGGGGCGAGCGGAACTATGGCTACACCTTC | CASSLRTGGERNYGYTF
TRBD1 | TRBJ2-1 | once | TRBV28 | TGTGCCAGCAGTTCCGCCGGGACAGGGTTCGATGAGCAGTTCTTC | CASSSAGTGFDEQFF
TRBD1 | TRBJ1-4 | . | TRBV19 | TGTGCCAGTAAGAGGGGGCAAGGGACTAATGAAAAACTGTTTTTT | CASKRGQGTNEKLFF
TRBD2 | TRBJ2-1 | . | TRBV3-1/TRBV3-2 | TGTGCCAGCAGCCAAAGACGGGGACTAGGGAATGAGCAGTTCTTC | CASSQRRGLGNEQFF
TRBD1 | TRBJ1-4 | . | TRBV30 | TGTGCCTGGAGTGCAACGACAGGGGTTTATGAAAAACTGTTTTTT | CAWSATTGVYEKLFF
. | TRBJ2-5 | few | TRBV9 | TGTGCCAGCAGCGTAGGGACTATACCTCAGGAGACCCAGTACTTC | CASSVGTIPQETQYF
TRBD1 | TRBJ1-2 | . | TRBV15 | TGTGCCACCAGCGGAGGGACAGGTTCGGTTAACTATGGCTACACCTTC | CATSGGTGSVNYGYTF
. | TRBJ2-1 | . | TRBV5-1 | TGCGCCAGCAGCTTGGAAGCGGCGGTCAATGAGCAGTTCTTC | CASSLEAAVNEQFF
. | TRBJ1-1 | . | TRBV18 | TGTGCCAGCTCACCACGCGACTGGAGCATGAACACTGAAGCTTTCTTT | CASSPRDWSMNTEAFF
. | TRBJ1-2 | . | TRBV28 | TGTGCCAGCAGTTGGCCTGGGCTTCGGGGGAACTATGGCTACACCTTC | CASSWPGLRGNYGYTF
. | TRBJ2-7 | . | TRBV7-2 | TGTGCCAGCAGCTTAGCAGGGGCCTTAACTCCGTACTACGAGCAGTACTTC | CASSLAGALTPYYEQYF
. | TRBJ1-5 | . | TRBV2 | TGTGCCAGCAGTGGGGGGCCCGACAGGACCCAGCCCCAGCATTTT | CASSGGPDRTQPQHF
. | TRBJ2-7 | few | TRBV25-1 | TGTGCCAGCAGTGAATTTGGTACTATATACGAGCAGTACTTC | CASSEFGTIYEQYF
. | TRBJ1-1 | . | TRBV6-1 | TGTGCCAGCAGTGAAAGGAGAACCCGAGATGGTGAAGCTTTCTTT | CASSERRTRDGEAFF
TRBD1 | TRBJ2-7 | few | TRBV7-8 | TGTGCCAGCAGCGTAGGAAGGGACAGACCCTACGAGCAGTACTTC | CASSVGRDRPYEQYF
TRBD1 | TRBJ1-6 | . | TRBV30 | TGTGCCTGGAGTCAAGGGGGCGAGGGTTCACCCCTCCACTTT | CAWSQGGEGSPLHF
. | TRBJ1-4 | . | TRBV3-1/TRBV3-2 | TGTGCCAGCAGCCAGAGTGGTGAAAAACTGTTTTTT | CASSQSGEKLFF
TRBD1 | TRBJ2-1 | . | TRBV6-2/TRBV6-3 | TGTGCCAGCAGTTACTTGGACAGGGCCCCCTACAATGAGCAGTTCTTC | CASSYLDRAPYNEQFF
TRBD1 | TRBJ1-4 | . | TRBV15 | TGTGCCACCAGCAAATACGCCGGGACAGGAAATGAAAAACTGTTTTTT | CATSKYAGTGNEKLFF
. | TRBJ1-5 | . | TRBV18 | TGTGCCAGCTCCCCGACACGAGGGAATCAGCCCCAGCATTTT | CASSPTRGNQPQHF
TRBD2 | TRBJ2-5 | . | TRBV7-7 | TGTGCTAGCAGCCCGGGACTAGCGATTACCCCCGGGACCCAGTACTTC | CASSPGLAITPGTQYF
TRBD1 | TRBJ1-2 | . | TRBV4-1 | TGCGCCAGCAGCCAGGCCACAGGGGAGAACTATGGCTACACCTTC | CASSQATGENYGYTF